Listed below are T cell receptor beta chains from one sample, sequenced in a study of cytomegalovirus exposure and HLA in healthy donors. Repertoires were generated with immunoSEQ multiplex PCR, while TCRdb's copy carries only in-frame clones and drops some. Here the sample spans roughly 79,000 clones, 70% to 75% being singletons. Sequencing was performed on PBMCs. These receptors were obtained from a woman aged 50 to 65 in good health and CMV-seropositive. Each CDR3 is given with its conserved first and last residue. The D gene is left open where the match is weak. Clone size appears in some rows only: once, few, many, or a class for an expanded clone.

CDR3 protein: CATSRSTGEGYQPQHF
CDR3 DNA: TGTGCCACCAGCAGATCGACAGGGGAGGGTTATCAGCCCCAGCATTTT
D gene: TRBD1
J gene: TRBJ1-5
V gene: TRBV15
clone size: medium-sized

CDR3 protein: CASSLSWTSGNYNEQFF
CDR3 DNA: TGTGCCAGCAGTTTATCGTGGACTAGCGGGAACTACAATGAGCAGTTCTTC
D gene: TRBD2
J gene: TRBJ2-1
V gene: TRBV27
clone size: .

CDR3 protein: CASSTGGGNQPQHF
CDR3 DNA: TGTGCCAGCAGTACAGGGGGCGGCAATCAGCCCCAGCATTTT
D gene: TRBD1
J gene: TRBJ1-5
V gene: TRBV6-5
clone size: .

CDR3 protein: CASSGRAREQYF
CDR3 DNA: TGTGCCAGCAGCGGGAGGGCCCGGGAGCAGTACTTC
D gene: TRBD2
J gene: TRBJ2-7
V gene: TRBV28
clone size: .

CDR3 protein: CSVGRGYGYTF
CDR3 DNA: TGCAGCGTTGGGAGGGGCTATGGCTACACCTTC
D gene: .
J gene: TRBJ1-2
V gene: TRBV29-1
clone size: .

CDR3 protein: CASKREISYEQYF
CDR3 DNA: TGCGCCAGCAAGCGGGAGATTTCCTACGAGCAGTACTTC
D gene: TRBD2
J gene: TRBJ2-7
V gene: TRBV5-1
clone size: few

CDR3 protein: CASSLGTSGIPYTGELFF
CDR3 DNA: TGTGCCAGCAGCCTCGGGACTAGCGGGATCCCCTACACCGGGGAGCTGTTTTTT
D gene: TRBD2
J gene: TRBJ2-2
V gene: TRBV7-9
clone size: .

CDR3 protein: CASSTPTPGGYEQYF
CDR3 DNA: TGTGCCAGCAGTACCCCAACGCCAGGGGGCTACGAGCAGTACTTC
D gene: TRBD1
J gene: TRBJ2-7
V gene: TRBV28
clone size: .

CDR3 protein: CASSFAGSNQPQHF
CDR3 DNA: TGTGCCAGCTCCTTCGCGGGGAGCAATCAGCCCCAGCATTTT
D gene: .
J gene: TRBJ1-5
V gene: TRBV6-5
clone size: .

CDR3 protein: CAWSTGGSGRVRQFF
CDR3 DNA: TGTGCCTGGAGTACTGGGGGTAGCGGGAGGGTGCGGCAGTTCTTC
D gene: TRBD2
J gene: TRBJ2-1
V gene: TRBV30
clone size: .

CDR3 protein: CASSPGTGGDVEKLFF
CDR3 DNA: TGTGCCAGCAGTCCCGGGACAGGGGGCGACGTTGAAAAACTGTTTTTT
D gene: TRBD1
J gene: TRBJ1-4
V gene: TRBV28
clone size: .

CDR3 protein: CAWDDRPGYEQYF
CDR3 DNA: TGTGCCTGGGATGACCGTCCGGGGTACGAGCAGTACTTC
D gene: .
J gene: TRBJ2-7
V gene: TRBV30
clone size: .

CDR3 protein: CASAQRQLGEQFF
CDR3 DNA: TGTGCCAGCGCCCAGCGCCAGCTCGGGGAGCAGTTCTTC
D gene: .
J gene: TRBJ2-1
V gene: TRBV25-1
clone size: .

CDR3 protein: CASREVAGQGNTGELFF
CDR3 DNA: TGTGCCAGCAGGGAGGTCGCGGGACAGGGAAACACCGGGGAGCTGTTTTTT
D gene: TRBD1
J gene: TRBJ2-2
V gene: TRBV2
clone size: .

CDR3 protein: CASSLTGLASNEQFF
CDR3 DNA: TGTGCCAGCAGTTTAACGGGACTAGCGAGCAATGAGCAGTTCTTC
D gene: TRBD2
J gene: TRBJ2-1
V gene: TRBV28
clone size: .

CDR3 protein: CARSEKSSGNTIYF
CDR3 DNA: TGTGCCAGATCCGAGAAGTCCTCTGGAAACACCATATATTTT
D gene: .
J gene: TRBJ1-3
V gene: TRBV2
clone size: .

CDR3 protein: CATSRSPPPNTGELFF
CDR3 DNA: TGTGCCACCAGCAGATCCCCTCCTCCGAACACCGGGGAGCTGTTTTTT
D gene: .
J gene: TRBJ2-2
V gene: TRBV15
clone size: .

CDR3 protein: CSANQGHEAFF
CDR3 DNA: TGCAGTGCTAACCAGGGGCATGAAGCTTTCTTT
D gene: .
J gene: TRBJ1-1
V gene: TRBV20-1
clone size: .

CDR3 protein: CASSSRTSGRSLLYNEQFF
CDR3 DNA: TGTGCCAGCAGCTCCCGGACTAGCGGGAGATCACTCCTCTACAATGAGCAGTTCTTC
D gene: TRBD2
J gene: TRBJ2-1
V gene: TRBV13
clone size: .

CDR3 protein: CASSPSTQGPASHNEQFF
CDR3 DNA: TGTGCCAGCTCACCATCCACACAGGGGCCTGCCTCCCACAATGAGCAGTTCTTC
D gene: TRBD1
J gene: TRBJ2-1
V gene: TRBV18
clone size: .

CDR3 protein: CAWSEGAGNQPQHF
CDR3 DNA: TGTGCCTGGTCCGAGGGGGCTGGCAATCAGCCCCAGCATTTT
D gene: TRBD1
J gene: TRBJ1-5
V gene: TRBV30
clone size: .

CDR3 protein: CASSERGLYDYTF
CDR3 DNA: TGCGCCAGCAGTGAAAGGGGTCTCTATGACTACACCTTC
D gene: .
J gene: TRBJ1-2
V gene: TRBV10-2
clone size: .

CDR3 protein: CSAGGWDPTYEQYF
CDR3 DNA: TGCAGCGCCGGGGGGTGGGACCCTACCTACGAGCAGTACTTC
D gene: TRBD2
J gene: TRBJ2-7
V gene: TRBV29-1
clone size: .

CDR3 protein: CASSQDPGLGWGNEQFF
CDR3 DNA: TGTGCCAGCAGCCAAGATCCGGGACTAGGATGGGGCAATGAGCAGTTCTTC
D gene: TRBD2
J gene: TRBJ2-1
V gene: TRBV4-2
clone size: .

CDR3 protein: CASSYTGELFF
CDR3 DNA: TGTGCCAGCAGCTACACCGGGGAGCTGTTTTTT
D gene: .
J gene: TRBJ2-2
V gene: TRBV27
clone size: .

CDR3 protein: CASRSGTSGMYNEQFF
CDR3 DNA: TGTGCCAGCAGGAGTGGGACTAGCGGGATGTACAATGAGCAGTTCTTC
D gene: TRBD2
J gene: TRBJ2-1
V gene: TRBV2
clone size: .

CDR3 protein: CASSLVPGQNTIYF
CDR3 DNA: TGTGCCAGCAGCTTAGTCCCGGGACAAAACACCATATATTTT
D gene: .
J gene: TRBJ1-3
V gene: TRBV7-9
clone size: .

CDR3 protein: CASSSLISKNIQYF
CDR3 DNA: TGTGCCAGCAGTAGTTTGATTTCGAAAAACATTCAGTACTTC
D gene: .
J gene: TRBJ2-4
V gene: TRBV7-9
clone size: .

CDR3 protein: CASTKGTSGHYEQYF
CDR3 DNA: TGTGCCAGCACCAAAGGGACTAGCGGACACTACGAGCAGTACTTC
D gene: TRBD2
J gene: TRBJ2-7
V gene: TRBV2
clone size: .

CDR3 protein: CASSTGQGSAFF
CDR3 DNA: TGTGCCAGCAGCACCGGACAGGGGAGCGCTTTCTTT
D gene: TRBD1
J gene: TRBJ1-1
V gene: TRBV7-6
clone size: .

CDR3 protein: CASTFREGINNEQFF
CDR3 DNA: TGTGCCAGCACCTTCCGGGAAGGGATCAACAATGAGCAGTTCTTC
D gene: .
J gene: TRBJ2-1
V gene: TRBV6-1
clone size: .

CDR3 protein: CASSPARGAQETQYF
CDR3 DNA: TGTGCCAGCAGTCCCGCCAGGGGGGCCCAAGAGACCCAGTACTTC
D gene: .
J gene: TRBJ2-5
V gene: TRBV28
clone size: .

CDR3 protein: CASSPFPLTAGEQYF
CDR3 DNA: TGTGCCAGCAGCCCATTTCCCCTGACAGCGGGGGAGCAGTACTTC
D gene: TRBD2
J gene: TRBJ2-7
V gene: TRBV6-1
clone size: .

CDR3 protein: CASSMHRPRSGANVLTF
CDR3 DNA: TGTGCCAGTAGTATGCACAGACCCCGCTCTGGGGCCAACGTCCTGACTTTC
D gene: .
J gene: TRBJ2-6
V gene: TRBV19
clone size: .

CDR3 protein: CASSWAGGHPLF
CDR3 DNA: TGTGCCAGCAGCTGGGCGGGAGGCCACCCGCTCTTC
D gene: TRBD2
J gene: TRBJ2-1
V gene: TRBV5-4
clone size: .

CDR3 protein: CASSPVSGITYEQYF
CDR3 DNA: TGTGCCAGCAGCCCCGTTAGCGGGATAACCTACGAGCAGTACTTC
D gene: TRBD2
J gene: TRBJ2-7
V gene: TRBV5-4
clone size: .

CDR3 protein: CASSSGTGGSQPQHF
CDR3 DNA: TGTGCCAGCAGCTCCGGGACAGGGGGCTCTCAGCCCCAGCATTTT
D gene: TRBD1
J gene: TRBJ1-5
V gene: TRBV5-6
clone size: .

CDR3 protein: CASSQGSGLANEKLFF
CDR3 DNA: TGCGCCAGCAGCCAAGGGTCAGGGTTGGCTAATGAAAAACTGTTTTTT
D gene: .
J gene: TRBJ1-4
V gene: TRBV4-1
clone size: .

CDR3 protein: CASSYLDRVNYGYTF
CDR3 DNA: TGTGCCAGCAGTTACCTCGACAGGGTGAACTATGGCTACACCTTC
D gene: TRBD1
J gene: TRBJ1-2
V gene: TRBV6-5
clone size: .

CDR3 protein: CASNGGSPYNEQFF
CDR3 DNA: TGTGCCAGCAACGGCGGGAGCCCCTACAATGAGCAGTTCTTC
D gene: TRBD2
J gene: TRBJ2-1
V gene: TRBV9
clone size: .

CDR3 protein: CASAPGTGGSGELFF
CDR3 DNA: TGTGCCAGTGCGCCCGGGACAGGGGGCTCCGGGGAGCTGTTTTTT
D gene: TRBD1
J gene: TRBJ2-2
V gene: TRBV27
clone size: .

CDR3 protein: CASSQGERQRRWEQYF
CDR3 DNA: TGCGCCAGCAGCCAAGGGGAGAGGCAGCGGCGGTGGGAGCAGTACTTC
D gene: .
J gene: TRBJ2-7
V gene: TRBV4-1
clone size: .

CDR3 protein: CASNNVWGRATGELFF
CDR3 DNA: TGTGCCAGCAACAATGTCTGGGGGCGGGCTACCGGGGAGCTGTTTTTT
D gene: .
J gene: TRBJ2-2
V gene: TRBV11-3
clone size: .

CDR3 protein: CASLQGRYSNQPQHF
CDR3 DNA: TGTGCCAGCTTACAGGGTCGGTATAGCAATCAGCCCCAGCATTTT
D gene: .
J gene: TRBJ1-5
V gene: TRBV2
clone size: .

CDR3 protein: CATSREGRGEAFF
CDR3 DNA: TGTGCCACCAGCAGAGAGGGGCGGGGTGAAGCTTTCTTT
D gene: .
J gene: TRBJ1-1
V gene: TRBV15
clone size: .

CDR3 protein: CASSLYGTQETQYF
CDR3 DNA: TGTGCCAGCAGTTTATACGGGACACAAGAGACCCAGTACTTC
D gene: .
J gene: TRBJ2-5
V gene: TRBV28
clone size: .

CDR3 protein: CASSLQGGTEAFF
CDR3 DNA: TGTGCCAGCAGTTTACAGGGAGGAACTGAAGCTTTCTTT
D gene: .
J gene: TRBJ1-1
V gene: TRBV27
clone size: .

CDR3 protein: CASSGTGWGTEAFF
CDR3 DNA: TGCGCCAGCAGCGGGACAGGGTGGGGGACTGAAGCTTTCTTT
D gene: TRBD1
J gene: TRBJ1-1
V gene: TRBV5-1
clone size: .

CDR3 protein: CASSYAPGENYGYTF
CDR3 DNA: TGTGCCAGCAGTTACGCCCCAGGCGAGAACTATGGCTACACCTTC
D gene: .
J gene: TRBJ1-2
V gene: TRBV6-5
clone size: .

CDR3 protein: CASRVTAYSNQPQHF
CDR3 DNA: TGTGCCTCCAGGGTAACAGCTTATAGCAATCAGCCCCAGCATTTT
D gene: .
J gene: TRBJ1-5
V gene: TRBV28
clone size: once

CDR3 protein: CASSLGQGLAGLTYNEQFF
CDR3 DNA: TGCGCCAGCAGCTTAGGACAGGGACTAGCGGGTCTTACCTACAATGAGCAGTTCTTC
D gene: TRBD2
J gene: TRBJ2-1
V gene: TRBV5-1
clone size: .

CDR3 protein: CASTYLSGGEQYF
CDR3 DNA: TGTGCCAGTACCTACCTAAGCGGGGGCGAGCAGTACTTC
D gene: TRBD2
J gene: TRBJ2-7
V gene: TRBV6-5
clone size: .

CDR3 protein: CAWSKTPSGTEAFF
CDR3 DNA: TGTGCCTGGAGTAAGACTCCCTCGGGGACTGAAGCTTTCTTT
D gene: .
J gene: TRBJ1-1
V gene: TRBV30
clone size: once

CDR3 protein: CASSLSAGSGANVLTF
CDR3 DNA: TGCGCCAGCAGCTTGAGTGCGGGCTCTGGGGCCAACGTCCTGACTTTC
D gene: .
J gene: TRBJ2-6
V gene: TRBV5-1
clone size: .

CDR3 protein: CARGTGRKDTQYF
CDR3 DNA: TGTGCCAGAGGGACAGGGAGGAAAGATACGCAGTATTTT
D gene: TRBD1
J gene: TRBJ2-3
V gene: TRBV2
clone size: .

CDR3 protein: CASSISSGTSYVRQYF
CDR3 DNA: TGTGCCAGCAGTATTAGCTCCGGGACTAGCTATGTTAGGCAGTACTTC
D gene: TRBD2
J gene: TRBJ2-7
V gene: TRBV27
clone size: .

CDR3 protein: CAAGPGGNQPQHF
CDR3 DNA: TGTGCCGCAGGGCCGGGCGGCAATCAGCCCCAGCATTTT
D gene: .
J gene: TRBJ1-5
V gene: TRBV6-5
clone size: .